These 18 T cell receptor beta chains were sequenced from one sample in a study of T cells in Graves' hyperthyroidism and ophthalmopathy. Regions amplified from RNA transcripts were the TCR beta CDR3 regions. TCR CDR3 regions were first amplified by RT-PCR with HTBI primers. One entry per CDR3 protein results from TCRdb running MiXCR on the multiplex PCR reads. This table has 300,000 to 400,000 distinct CDR3 sequences, 11% to 15% appearing once. The sequencing input was blood. These receptor sequences come from an older woman with Graves' hyperthyroidism.

This clonotype was detected many times. The chain combines TRBV7-3 with TRBJ2-3, with D unclear. In germline, CDR1 is SGHTA, CDR2 FQGTGA. Trimming removed 2 bases at V and 4 bases at J, with 7 bases between. The CDR3 has 13 residues. The CDR3 DNA reads as TGTGCCAGCAGCTTACGCTTTTCAGATACGCAGTATTTT. It translates to CASSLRFSDTQYF.

This clonotype was observed a few times. V usage is TRBV29-1 and J usage is TRBJ2-1, with D possibly being TRBD2 (5 bases). V lost 6 bases and J lost 3, with 12 bases in between. The CDR3 loop spans 13 amino acids. Germline CDR1 and CDR2: SQVTM and ANQGSEA. DNA for the CDR3: TGCAGCGTGGACTCTTACTTCTACAATGAGCAGTTCTTC. Protein sequence: CSVDSYFYNEQFF.

The chain recombines TRBV5-1 with TRBJ2-7; perhaps TRBD2 as D (6 bases). The germline V gene encodes CDR1 SGHRS and CDR2 YFSETQ. Between the trimmed V and J ends, which lost 5 bases and 0 bases, there was a span of 21 bases. The CDR3 spans 17 residues. The CDR3 sequence: CASSMGEEAGSSYEQYF. Written as DNA, the CDR3 is TGCGCCAGCAGTATGGGGGAAGAAGCGGGCAGCTCCTACGAGCAGTACTTC.

This clonotype turned up a few times. V gene TRBV14 combines with J gene TRBJ1-5; D possibly corresponds to TRBD1 (5 bases). Trimming removed 0 bases from V and 2 bases from J, with 11 bases in between. Per the germline V gene, CDR1 is SGHDN and CDR2 is FVKESK. CDR3 length equals 16 residues. The CDR3 DNA reads TGTGCCAGCAGCCAAGATGTCGGGGGTTGCAATCAGCCCCAGCATTTT. Amino acid sequence: CASSQDVGGCNQPQHF.

V and J are TRBV7-8 and TRBJ2-7, with D possibly TRBD2 on 6 matching bases. Trimming left V 6 bases short and J 7 bases short, with 16 bases between. The CDR3 length is 13 residues. Germline CDR1 and CDR2: SGHVS and FQNEAQ. The CDR3 DNA reads TGTGCCAGCAGTCCTCCGGGACTCAGGGAGCAGTACTTC. Translated, it gives CASSPPGLREQYF.

This clonotype came up a few times. The V and J genes are TRBV20-1 and TRBJ2-2; possible D gene TRBD1, 6 bases. Germline CDR1 and CDR2: DFQATT and SNEGSKA (reference sequence). V lost 5 bases and J 4 bases, leaving 17 bases between the germline ends. The CDR3 totals 15 residues. The chain's CDR3 is CSAQTGLRGTGELFF. The DNA for the CDR3 is TGCAGTGCTCAGACAGGTCTAAGAGGCACCGGGGAGCTGTTTTTT.

This clonotype has just a few counts. One junction end does not reproduce the germline sequence, and a read error may be involved. The J gene is TRBJ2-3, the V gene TRBV27; maybe TRBD1 (5 bases). Germline V lookup: CDR1 MNHEY, CDR2 SMNVEV (reference sequence). This CDR3 is 14 amino acids long. CDR3 nucleotides: TGTGCCAGCAGCCGGACATCATTAGGAGATATGCAGTATTTT. Translation: CASSRTSLGDMQYF.

This clonotype was recorded many times. The chain links TRBV27 to TRBJ1-2, with 9 nucleotides matching TRBD1. In germline, CDR1 is MNHEY, CDR2 SMNVEV (reference sequence). The V and J ends lost 4 bases and 1 base, in that order; junction bases with no gene match: 4. This CDR3 is 15 amino acids long. DNA for the CDR3: TGTGCCAGCAGTTCGGAGGACAGGGGTAACTATGGCTACACCTTC. Amino acid sequence: CASSSEDRGNYGYTF.

This clonotype has a count of ten or more. The chain employs TRBV5-1 and TRBJ2-3, with 11 bases fitting TRBD2. The V segment lost 7 bases and the J segment 0 bases; nucleotides outside the gene matches: 7. This CDR3 is built from 16 residues. Germline-derived CDR1 and CDR2 are SGHRS and YFSETQ. CDR3 sequence: CASGMGLAASTDTQYF. DNA of the CDR3: TGCGCCAGCGGGATGGGACTAGCGGCTAGCACAGATACGCAGTATTTT.

V gene TRBV29-1 combines with J gene TRBJ1-3, with D perhaps matching TRBD1 (6 bases). Trimming pared 2 bases from V and 8 bases from J, leaving 16 bases between. The CDR3 contains 14 residues. Per germline, CDR1 SQVTM and CDR2 ANQGSEA. CDR3 in amino acids: CSVEWEAGADTIYF. The CDR3 nucleotides read TGCAGCGTTGAATGGGAGGCAGGGGCAGACACCATATATTTT. Based on the CDR3 plus reference TRBV29-1 and TRBJ1-3, the full variable domain is SAVISQKPSRDICQRGTSLTIQCQVDSQVTMMFWYRQQPGQSLTLIATANQGSEATYESGFVIDKFPISRPNLTFSTLTVSNMSPEDSSIYLCSVEWEAGADTIYFGEGSWLTVV.

This clonotype came up a few times. The rearrangement joins TRBV2 to TRBJ2-7; D is possibly TRBD1 or TRBD2 (5 bases each). The length of the CDR3 is 13 residues. Germline V lookup: CDR1 SNHLY, CDR2 FYNNEI. Trimming cost V 11 bases and J 0 bases, with 14 bases left between them. The CDR3 is CAGGVGRSYEQYF. In DNA form, the CDR3 reads TGTGCCGGGGGAGTGGGACGCTCCTACGAGCAGTACTTC.

This chain joins TRBV3-1 and TRBJ2-1; D is undetermined. Trimming shortened V by 2 bases and J by 0 bases, and 14 bases separated the two germline ends. The germline CDR1 and CDR2 sequences are LGHDT and YNNKEL (reference sequence). The CDR3 covers 17 residues. CDR3: CASSQIFSESSYNEQFF. In DNA, the CDR3 is TGTGCCAGCAGCCAAATTTTCAGCGAGAGCTCCTACAATGAGCAGTTCTTC.

Ten or more counts support this clonotype. V gene TRBV27 combines with J gene TRBJ2-1, with 7 bases that match TRBD2. V was clipped by 6 bases and J by 7 bases; unmatched bases: 9. This CDR3 has 14 amino acids. Germline CDR1 MNHEY, CDR2 SMNVEV (reference sequence). CDR3 sequence: CASSPGLGGNEQFF. In DNA, the CDR3 is TGTGCCAGCAGCCCAGGACTAGGAGGAAATGAGCAGTTCTTC.

This clonotype was seen at least ten times. The chain is built from TRBV7-9 and TRBJ1-4; perhaps TRBD1 as D (5 bases). The CDR3 length is 14 residues. Per the germline V gene, CDR1 is SEHNR and CDR2 is FQNEAQ (reference sequence). V lost 1 base to trimming and J lost 7 bases, with 10 bases between them. The CDR3 region is CASSLGWDGEKLFF. The CDR3 region has the DNA TGTGCCAGCAGCTTAGGCTGGGACGGTGAAAAACTGTTTTTT.

The CDR3 sequence is CASSSRGLAGVNTQYF. The CDR3 coding sequence is TGTGCCAGCAGCTCACGGGGACTAGCGGGAGTAAATACGCAGTATTTT. The J gene is TRBJ2-3, the V gene TRBV11-2, with 14 bases lining up with TRBD2. Germline V CDR1 and CDR2: SGHAT, FQNNGV. V trimming: 4 bases; J trimming: 7 bases; junction bases outside the gene matches: 7. The CDR3 consists of 16 residues.

In regard to this clonotype: A much larger clone is a single base away; this may be a read error. The chain carries TRBV30 and TRBJ2-2, with D perhaps TRBD1 (6 bases). Per the germline V gene, CDR1 is GTSNPN and CDR2 is SVGIG (reference sequence). The V end lost 4 bases, the J end lost 4 bases, and 13 bases lay between the germline ends. The CDR3 length is 14 residues. CDR3: CAWNMVGGTGELFF. CDR3 nucleotides: TGTGCCTGGAACATGGTAGGGGGCACCGGGGAGCTGTTTTTT. Drawing the rest from reference TRBV30 and TRBJ2-2, the complete variable domain is SQTIHQWPATLVQPVGSPLSLECTVEGTSNPNLYWYRQAAGRGLQLLFYSVGIGQISSEVPQNLSASRPQDRQFILSSKKLLLSDSGFYLCAWNMVGGTGELFFGEGSRLTVL.

This clonotype was recorded a few times. The V and J genes are TRBV6-1 and TRBJ2-5, with D perhaps TRBD2 (6 bases). The CDR3 spans 15 residues. Germline CDR1 reads MNHNS; CDR2 reads SASEGT. Deletions cut 6 bases from V and 1 base from J, with 15 bases between. Written as DNA, the CDR3 is TGTGCCAGCAGCATCATGGGACTGATCCAAGAGACCCAGTACTTC. Amino acids: CASSIMGLIQETQYF.

Notes on this clonotype: A clone one base away is much larger, so this may be a read error. The genes are TRBV5-1 and TRBJ2-7; D unresolved. This CDR3 comprises 13 residues. Germline CDR1 is SGHRS and CDR2 is YFSETQ. V was shortened by 0 bases and J by 3 bases, with 7 bases between the two germline ends. The CDR3 region is CASSLGTYYEQYF. CDR3 bases: TGCGCCAGCAGCTTGGGCACTTACTACGAGCAGTACTTC.